The 30 T cell receptor beta chains presented below share a single source sample, sequenced in a study of T cell clonotyping in hematopoietic cell transplantation. Repertoires were generated with immunoSEQ multiplex PCR, while TCRdb's copy carries only in-frame clones and drops some. The table lists nearly 70,000 clones, over 90% of them singletons. The material sequenced was peripheral blood mononuclear cells. The receptors here all came from a man in his forties or fifties in good health. Some clones in this sample may be carry-over from other donors' samples.

V is TRBV19 and J is TRBJ2-3; 11 bases are shared with TRBD2. This CDR3 is built from 17 residues. Per germline, CDR1 LNHDA and CDR2 SQIVND (reference sequence). The V gene end was trimmed by 3 bases and the J gene end by 3 bases; junction bases not matched to a gene: 8. The CDR3 DNA reads TGTGCCAGTAGTATCCAGACTAGCGGGGACATGACAGATACGCAGTATTTT. It yields the protein CASSIQTSGDMTDTQYF.

The rearrangement joins TRBV7-9 to TRBJ2-7; D is unresolved. Trimming shortened V by 5 bases and J by 4 bases, and 12 bases separated the two germline ends. This CDR3 is 13 amino acids long. Germline lookup yields CDR1 SEHNR and CDR2 FQNEAQ (reference sequence). DNA for the CDR3: TGTGCCAGCAGCGCGGTAAAGGATTACGAGCAGTACTTC. It translates to CASSAVKDYEQYF.

V gene TRBV7-9 combines with J gene TRBJ1-3; D gene ambiguous. V lost 7 bases, J lost 7 bases, and 14 bases lay in between. The CDR3 sequence is 13 residues long. Germline V gene lookup returns CDR1 SEHNR and CDR2 FQNEAQ (reference sequence). The CDR3 sequence: CASTGFGLNTIYF. The CDR3 coding sequence is TGTGCCAGCACTGGGTTTGGGCTCAACACCATATATTTT. The full variable domain, with the rest looked up from reference TRBV7-9 and TRBJ1-3, is DTGVSQNPRHKITKRGQNVTFRCDPISEHNRLYWYRQTLGQGPEFLTYFQNEAQLEKSRLLSDRFSAERPKGSFSTLEIQRTEQGDSAMYLCASTGFGLNTIYFGEGSWLTVV.

This chain joins TRBV6-1 and TRBJ1-6, with D maybe TRBD1 (5 bases). V lost 6 bases, J lost 5 bases, and 11 bases lay in between. The germline CDR1 and CDR2 sequences are MNHNS and SASEGT. The CDR3 is 14 amino acids. Here the CDR3 reads CASRDRLNNSPLHF. Here the CDR3 DNA reads TGTGCCAGCAGAGACAGACTAAATAATTCACCCCTCCACTTT.

The chain joins TRBV7-2 to TRBJ2-3, with TRBD1 as a possible D gene (6 bases). Deletions cut 2 bases from V and 1 base from J, with 13 bases between. Germline CDR1 and CDR2: SGHTA and FQGNSA. The length of the CDR3 is 16 residues. The DNA of the CDR3 is TGTGCCAGCAGCTTACGCCAGGCAGGGGGCACAGATACGCAGTATTTT. Its protein is CASSLRQAGGTDTQYF.

This rearrangement joins TRBV5-6 to TRBJ2-7; TRBD1 might be the D (5 bases). Between the trimmed V and J ends, which lost 4 bases and 4 bases, there was a span of 12 bases. Germline values: CDR1 SGHDT, CDR2 YYEEEE. There are 13 residues in the CDR3. CDR3 protein: CASSPSRAYEQYF. In DNA, the CDR3 is TGTGCCAGCAGCCCCTCCAGGGCTTACGAGCAGTACTTC.

This clone has a single count. The chain combines TRBV4-2 with TRBJ2-3, with 7 bases aligning to TRBD2. V gave up 0 bases and J gave up 6 bases; unmatched junction bases: 6. The length of the CDR3 is 15 residues. The germline CDR1 and CDR2 sequences are LGHNA and YNFKEQ. The DNA for the CDR3 is TGTGCCAGCAGCCAAGATTATGGGACTACTGATACGCAGTATTTT. Translating gives CASSQDYGTTDTQYF.

The rearrangement links TRBV6-6 to TRBJ1-2; no clear D. In germline, CDR1 is MNHNY, CDR2 SVGAGI (reference sequence). V lost 2 bases, J lost 2 bases, and 12 bases lay in between. CDR3 length: 15 residues. The CDR3 DNA reads TGTGCCAGCAGTTACGAACGGACTGGAAACTATGGCTACACCTTC. Protein product: CASSYERTGNYGYTF.

The chain carries TRBV30 and TRBJ2-7; no clear D. CDR3 length: 15 amino acids. CDR1 is GTSNPN and CDR2 is SVGIG in the germline V gene (reference sequence). V lost 2 bases and J 3 bases, leaving 17 bases between the germline ends. The CDR3 loop is CAWSSDLSENYEQYF. CDR3 DNA sequence: TGTGCCTGGAGTTCGGACCTATCCGAAAACTACGAGCAGTACTTC.

This chain connects TRBV27 to TRBJ2-3; D may correspond to TRBD1 or TRBD2 (6 bases each). The CDR3 runs 15 residues. The V gene's germline CDR1 is MNHEY and CDR2 SMNVEV (reference sequence). Trimming took off 4 bases at V and 2 bases at J, with 13 bases between the two ends. For the CDR3, the DNA is TGTGCCAGCAGTTACCAAGGGGGGTACACAGATACGCAGTATTTT. Its translation is CASSYQGGYTDTQYF.

The CDR3 DNA follows: TGCGCCAGCAGCTTGGCTGGGACACCCCAAGAGACCCAGTACTTC. As protein: CASSLAGTPQETQYF. The V call is TRBV5-1, the J call TRBJ2-5; a weak D match, TRBD1 (6 bases). Germline CDR1 reads SGHRS; CDR2 reads YFSETQ. V was trimmed by 0 bases and J by 1 base, leaving 10 bases between them. This CDR3 has 15 amino acids.

This chain links TRBV15 with TRBJ2-5, with a weak D call TRBD1 (5 bases). V lost 5 bases to trimming and J lost 2 bases, with 15 bases between them. From germline, CDR1 is LNHNV and CDR2 YYDKDF (reference sequence). The CDR3 loop spans 15 amino acids. CDR3 bases: TGTGCCACCAGCCCGAGACCGACAGCTCAAGAGACCCAGTACTTC. This codes for CATSPRPTAQETQYF.

This sequence joins TRBV19 and TRBJ2-7, with 9 bases fitting TRBD2. The germline gives CDR1 LNHDA, CDR2 SQIVND (reference sequence). The junction had 7 bases not matched to a gene; V was cut back by 4 bases and J by 3 bases. CDR3 length equals 15 residues. The CDR3: CASSKIAGDFYEQYF. The CDR3, as DNA: TGTGCCAGTAGTAAGATAGCGGGGGACTTCTACGAGCAGTACTTC.

This sequence joins TRBV27 and TRBJ1-1; a weak D match, TRBD1 (5 bases). V lost 8 bases and J lost 12, with 22 bases in between. The length of the CDR3 is 13 residues. CDR1 and CDR2 (germline): MNHEY, SMNVEV (reference sequence). The CDR3 is CASRSSASGPPFF. In nucleotides, the CDR3 is TGTGCCAGCCGCTCCAGCGCGTCGGGACCCCCTTTCTTT.

The chain combines TRBV28 with TRBJ1-2; no clear D. The CDR3 sequence is 15 residues long. Trimming removed 1 base at V and 4 bases at J, with 13 bases between. Germline CDR1 and CDR2: MDHEN and SYDVKM. CDR3 protein: CASSLSPFPAYGYTF. In DNA, the CDR3 is TGTGCCAGCAGTTTATCCCCGTTCCCAGCCTATGGCTACACCTTC.

V gene TRBV28 combines with J gene TRBJ2-1, with a weak D call TRBD2 (6 bases). There are 14 residues in the CDR3. Trimming took 2 bases from V and 10 from J, leaving 15 bases between them. The germline V gene has CDR1 MDHEN and CDR2 SYDVKM. The CDR3 sequence: CASSLGRSLLEQFF. DNA of the CDR3: TGTGCCAGCAGTTTAGGGAGGAGTCTACTCGAGCAGTTCTTC. The whole variable domain, filled in from reference TRBV28 and TRBJ2-1, reads DVKVTQSSRYLVKRTGEKVFLECVQDMDHENMFWYRQDPGLGLRLIYFSYDVKMKEKGDIPEGYSVSREKKERFSLILESASTNQTSMYLCASSLGRSLLEQFFGPGTRLTVL.

The V gene is TRBV7-2, the J gene TRBJ2-2; D ambiguous. V lost 1 base and J 5 bases, leaving 5 bases between the germline ends. The CDR3 totals 13 residues. Germline loops: CDR1 SGHTA, CDR2 FQGNSA. The CDR3 DNA reads TGTGCCAGCAGCTTAGTCCGTACCGGGGAGCTGTTTTTT. The encoded protein is CASSLVRTGELFF.

This chain joins TRBV7-9 and TRBJ2-5; D is unresolved. Trimming stripped 1 base from V and 4 bases from J, with 13 bases between. This CDR3 contains 15 residues. Germline CDR1 and CDR2: SEHNR and FQNEAQ (reference sequence). Here the CDR3 reads CASSLVSGVGETQYF. The DNA of the CDR3 is TGTGCCAGCAGCTTAGTCTCCGGAGTAGGAGAGACCCAGTACTTC.

This clone showed up just once. The chain recombines TRBV10-1 with TRBJ1-2; D is undetermined. V was trimmed by 8 bases and J by 4 bases, leaving 11 bases between them. This CDR3 has 12 residues. Germline V gene data show CDR1 as WNHNN and CDR2 as SYGVQD (reference sequence). The CDR3 bases are TGCGCCAGCTCTATCCGTACCTATGGCTACACCTTC. Amino acids: CASSIRTYGYTF.

This clone was recorded only once. This sequence joins TRBV9 and TRBJ2-3, with a tentative D call TRBD2 (6 bases). V was pared by 1 base and J by 1 base, with 10 bases between. Per germline, CDR1 SGDLS and CDR2 YYNGEE. This CDR3 is built from 15 residues. This CDR3 is CASSVSGLRTDTQYF. As DNA, the CDR3 is TGTGCCAGCAGCGTATCGGGACTCCGCACAGATACGCAGTATTTT.

In its sample, this clone was seen once. V gene TRBV7-9 combines with J gene TRBJ1-2; D gene uncertain. V was pared by 0 bases and J by 5 bases, with 13 bases between. Looked up from germline, CDR1 is SEHNR and CDR2 is FQNEAQ (reference sequence). The CDR3 length is 15 residues. The CDR3 DNA sequence: TGTGCCAGCAGCTTAGCCGGGTCTCTGTCGTATGGCTACACCTTC. Translating gives CASSLAGSLSYGYTF.

The chain has TRBV7-8 and TRBJ2-5; unclear D gene. Per the germline V gene, CDR1 is SGHVS and CDR2 is FQNEAQ. V was cut by 7 bases and J by 5 bases, with 17 bases left in between. The CDR3 contains 14 residues. This CDR3 reads CASILTNLFETQYF. The DNA of the CDR3 is TGTGCCAGCATCCTGACCAACCTCTTCGAGACCCAGTACTTC.

CDR3 region: CASKAGDPTEAFF. The CDR3 DNA sequence: TGCGCCAGCAAAGCAGGGGACCCCACTGAAGCTTTCTTT. The J gene is TRBJ1-1, the V gene TRBV5-1, with a possible D match to TRBD1 (6 bases). The CDR3 covers 13 residues. The V gene lost 6 bases and the J gene lost 4 bases, with 13 bases spanning the gap. Germline V gene lookup returns CDR1 SGHRS and CDR2 YFSETQ.

The chain links TRBV29-1 to TRBJ2-1; perhaps TRBD1 as D (6 bases). The CDR3 consists of 16 residues. Germline V gene lookup returns CDR1 SQVTM and CDR2 ANQGSEA. V lost 5 bases and J 1 base, leaving 18 bases between the germline ends. The CDR3: CSVSFGQRASYNEQFF. The CDR3 DNA is TGCAGCGTTTCTTTTGGACAGAGGGCGTCCTACAATGAGCAGTTCTTC.

The chain couples TRBV6-1 to TRBJ2-7, with no clear D. Trimming left V 3 bases short and J 2 bases short, with 11 bases between. This CDR3 has 14 amino acids. The germline V gene encodes CDR1 MNHNS and CDR2 SASEGT. The CDR3 nucleotides read TGTGCCAGCAGTGATGGTCTGGGAACCTACGAGCAGTACTTC. As protein: CASSDGLGTYEQYF.

This clone was seen once. The V gene is TRBV7-2, the J gene TRBJ2-7; D remains unclear. Germline lookup yields CDR1 SGHTA and CDR2 FQGNSA. Trimming cost V 5 bases and J 1 base, with 6 bases left between them. The CDR3 is made up of 12 amino acids. CDR3 DNA sequence: TGTGCCAGCAGCCAGACGTCCTACGAGCAGTACTTC. Translation gives CASSQTSYEQYF.

The chain uses TRBV7-6 and TRBJ1-5; 7 bases map to TRBD1. The CDR3 contains 14 residues. Germline V gives CDR1 SGHVS, CDR2 FNYEAQ. J lost 6 bases, V lost 1 base, and 3 bases had no gene match. The CDR3 protein is CASSLGQGGQPQHF. The DNA for the CDR3 is TGTGCCAGCAGCTTAGGACAGGGAGGTCAGCCCCAGCATTTT.

V usage is TRBV6-1 and J usage is TRBJ1-5; tentative D call: TRBD1 (5 bases). Trimming took 4 bases from V and 7 from J, leaving 14 bases between them. This CDR3 region has 14 residues. The germline gives CDR1 MNHNS, CDR2 SASEGT. CDR3 in amino acids: CASSGAGGDQPQHF. The CDR3 bases are TGTGCCAGCAGTGGGGCGGGGGGGGACCAGCCCCAGCATTTT.

This chain joins TRBV7-9 and TRBJ1-2; 9 nucleotides line up with TRBD1. The germline CDR1 and CDR2 sequences are SEHNR and FQNEAQ (reference sequence). The CDR3 totals 14 residues. The trim removed 1 base at V and 6 bases at J, leaving 3 bases unmatched. CDR3 sequence: CASSLVTGGDGYTF. The CDR3 nucleotides read TGTGCCAGCAGCTTAGTGACAGGGGGTGATGGCTACACCTTC.

This clone appeared once. The V call is TRBV11-2, the J call TRBJ1-4; TRBD1 agrees at 8 bases. Germline assignment: CDR1 SGHAT and CDR2 FQNNGV. The CDR3 runs 14 residues. After removal of 4 bases from V and 8 bases from J, the junction contained 6 bases not matched to a gene. CDR3 coding DNA: TGTGCCAGCAGCTCTCAGGGGGCGCGGGAAAAACTGTTTTTT. Protein product: CASSSQGAREKLFF.